This T cell receptor beta chain is from a study of blood T cell repertoires in COVID-19. Sequenced by immunoSEQ multiplex PCR; TCRdb stores in-frame clones only, minus some. The sample records hundreds of thousands of clones, over 75% being singletons. Germline loops: CDR1 SGHAT, CDR2 FQNNGV. V lost 5 bases to trimming and J lost 4 bases; unmatched junction nucleotides: 8. This CDR3 region has 15 residues. The TCR was taken from a woman in her 50s with acute COVID-19. The sequenced sample consisted of PBMCs or T cells enriched from blood (not recorded which). V gene TRBV11-2 combines with J gene TRBJ1-2, with TRBD1 identical over 9 bases. The CDR3 is CASSLWGTGRYGYTF. In DNA form, the CDR3 reads TGTGCCAGCAGCCTCTGGGGGACAGGGCGCTATGGCTACACCTTC.